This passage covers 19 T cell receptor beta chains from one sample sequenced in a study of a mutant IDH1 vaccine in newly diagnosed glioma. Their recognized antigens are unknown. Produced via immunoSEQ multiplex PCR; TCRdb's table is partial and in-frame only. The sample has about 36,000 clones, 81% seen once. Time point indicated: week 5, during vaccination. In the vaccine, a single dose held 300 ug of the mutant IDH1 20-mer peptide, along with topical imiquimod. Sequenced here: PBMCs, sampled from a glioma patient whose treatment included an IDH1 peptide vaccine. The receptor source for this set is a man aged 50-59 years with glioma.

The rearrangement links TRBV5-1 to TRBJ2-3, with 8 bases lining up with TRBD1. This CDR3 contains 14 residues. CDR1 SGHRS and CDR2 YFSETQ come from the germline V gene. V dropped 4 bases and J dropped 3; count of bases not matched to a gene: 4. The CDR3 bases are TGCGCCAGCAGCAAGGACAGGGCGACAGATACGCAGTATTTT. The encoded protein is CASSKDRATDTQYF.

CDR3 nucleotide sequence: TGTGCCAGCTCACCAAGACTCAACAATGAGCAGTTCTTC. Translation: CASSPRLNNEQFF. The V and J genes are TRBV18 and TRBJ2-1; D ambiguous. CDR1 KGHSH and CDR2 LQKENI come from the germline V gene. The V end was cut by 2 bases, the J end by 5 bases, with 7 bases between. The CDR3 runs 13 residues. Variable domain in full (rest from reference TRBV18 and TRBJ2-1): NAGVMQNPRHLVRRRGQEARLRCSPMKGHSHVYWYRQLPEEGLKFMVYLQKENIIDESGMPKERFSAEFPKEGPSILRIQQVVRGDSAAYFCASSPRLNNEQFFGPGTRLTVL.

CDR3 sequence (DNA): TGTGCCAGCAGCCAAGGACAGGGAACGAATGGCTACACCTTC. It specifies CASSQGQGTNGYTF. The chain employs TRBV7-2 and TRBJ1-2; TRBD1 agrees at 8 bases. Germline trimming cut 5 bases from V and 6 bases from J; bases unmatched to any gene: 8. The CDR3 is 14 amino acids. CDR1 SGHTA and CDR2 FQGNSA come from the germline V gene.

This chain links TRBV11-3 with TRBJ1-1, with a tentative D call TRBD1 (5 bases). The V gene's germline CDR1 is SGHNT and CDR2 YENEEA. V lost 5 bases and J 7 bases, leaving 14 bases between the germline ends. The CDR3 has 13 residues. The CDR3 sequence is CASSLGEGYEAFF. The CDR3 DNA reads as TGTGCCAGCAGCCTTGGGGAGGGGTATGAAGCTTTCTTT. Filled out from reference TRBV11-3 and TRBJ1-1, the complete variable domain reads EAGVVQSPRYKIIEKKQPVAFWCNPISGHNTLYWYLQNLGQGPELLIRYENEEAVDDSQLPKDRFSAERLKGVDSTLKIQPAELGDSAVYLCASSLGEGYEAFFGQGTRLTVV.

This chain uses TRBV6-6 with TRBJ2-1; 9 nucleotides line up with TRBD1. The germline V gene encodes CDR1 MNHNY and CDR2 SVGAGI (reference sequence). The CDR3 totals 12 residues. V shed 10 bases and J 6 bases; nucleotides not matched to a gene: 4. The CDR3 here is CATEDRGNEQFF. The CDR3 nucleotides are TGTGCCACCGAGGACAGGGGCAATGAGCAGTTCTTC.

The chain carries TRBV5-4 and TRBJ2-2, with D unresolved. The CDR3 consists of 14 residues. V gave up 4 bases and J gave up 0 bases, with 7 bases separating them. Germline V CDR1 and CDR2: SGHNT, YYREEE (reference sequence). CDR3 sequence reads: CASSPRTNTGELFF. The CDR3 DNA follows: TGTGCCAGCAGCCCTAGGACGAACACCGGGGAGCTGTTTTTT.

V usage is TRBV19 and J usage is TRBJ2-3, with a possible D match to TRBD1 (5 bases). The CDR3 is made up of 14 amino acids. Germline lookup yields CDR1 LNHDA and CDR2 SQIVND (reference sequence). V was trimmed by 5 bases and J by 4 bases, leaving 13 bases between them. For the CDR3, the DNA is TGTGCCAGTAGTGCAGGGTTGTCCGCAGATACGCAGTATTTT. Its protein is CASSAGLSADTQYF.

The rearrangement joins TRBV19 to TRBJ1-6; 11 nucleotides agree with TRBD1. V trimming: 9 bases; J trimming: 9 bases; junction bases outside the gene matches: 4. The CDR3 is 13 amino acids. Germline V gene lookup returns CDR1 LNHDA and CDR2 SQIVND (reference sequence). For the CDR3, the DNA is TGTGCCAGCGCGGACAGGGGGCCTTCACCCCTCCACTTT. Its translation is CASADRGPSPLHF.

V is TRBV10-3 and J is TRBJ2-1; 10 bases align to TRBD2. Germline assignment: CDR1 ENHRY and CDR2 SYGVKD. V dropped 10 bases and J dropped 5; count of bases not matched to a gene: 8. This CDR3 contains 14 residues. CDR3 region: CATEGTSANNEQFF. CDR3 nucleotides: TGTGCCACAGAAGGGACTAGCGCAAACAATGAGCAGTTCTTC.

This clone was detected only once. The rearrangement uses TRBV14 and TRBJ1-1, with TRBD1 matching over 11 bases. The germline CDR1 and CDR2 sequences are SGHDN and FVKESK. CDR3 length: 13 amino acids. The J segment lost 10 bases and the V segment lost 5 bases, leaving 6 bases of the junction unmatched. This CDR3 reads CASSFGQGARAFF. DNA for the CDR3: TGTGCCAGCAGCTTTGGACAGGGGGCAAGAGCTTTCTTT.

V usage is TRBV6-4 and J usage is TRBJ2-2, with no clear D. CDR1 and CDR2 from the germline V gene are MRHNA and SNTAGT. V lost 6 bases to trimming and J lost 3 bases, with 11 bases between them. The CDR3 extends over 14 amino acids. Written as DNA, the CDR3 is TGTGCCAGCAGACCGACGATCGACACCGGGGAGCTGTTTTTT. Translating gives CASRPTIDTGELFF.

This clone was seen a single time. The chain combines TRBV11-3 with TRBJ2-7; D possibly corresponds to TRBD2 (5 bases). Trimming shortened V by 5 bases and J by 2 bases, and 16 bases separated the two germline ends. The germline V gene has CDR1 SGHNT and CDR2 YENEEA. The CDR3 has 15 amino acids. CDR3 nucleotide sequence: TGTGCCAGCAGCGTAAGCGGTTTAGGGACCTACGAGCAGTACTTC. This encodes CASSVSGLGTYEQYF. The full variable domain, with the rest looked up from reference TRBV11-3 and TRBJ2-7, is EAGVVQSPRYKIIEKKQPVAFWCNPISGHNTLYWYLQNLGQGPELLIRYENEEAVDDSQLPKDRFSAERLKGVDSTLKIQPAELGDSAVYLCASSVSGLGTYEQYFGPGTRLTVT.

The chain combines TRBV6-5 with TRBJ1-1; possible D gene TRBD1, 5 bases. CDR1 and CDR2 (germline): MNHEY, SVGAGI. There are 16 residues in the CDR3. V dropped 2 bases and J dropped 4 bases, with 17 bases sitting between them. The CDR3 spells CASSYLQTRRGTEAFF. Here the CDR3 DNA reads TGTGCCAGCAGTTACCTCCAGACCAGAAGGGGCACTGAAGCTTTCTTT.

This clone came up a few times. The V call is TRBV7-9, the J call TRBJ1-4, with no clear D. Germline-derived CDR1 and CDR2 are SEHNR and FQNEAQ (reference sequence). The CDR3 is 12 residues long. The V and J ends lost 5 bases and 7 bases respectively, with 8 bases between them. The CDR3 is CASSPSSEKLFF. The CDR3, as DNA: TGTGCCAGCAGCCCCTCCTCTGAAAAACTGTTTTTT.

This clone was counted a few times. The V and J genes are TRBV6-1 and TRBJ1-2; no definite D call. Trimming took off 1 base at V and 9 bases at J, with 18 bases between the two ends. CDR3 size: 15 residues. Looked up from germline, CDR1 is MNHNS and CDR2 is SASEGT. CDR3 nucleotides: TGTGCCAGCAGTGAAGTGCACGGGAGCCGTTACAGCTACACCTTC. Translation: CASSEVHGSRYSYTF.

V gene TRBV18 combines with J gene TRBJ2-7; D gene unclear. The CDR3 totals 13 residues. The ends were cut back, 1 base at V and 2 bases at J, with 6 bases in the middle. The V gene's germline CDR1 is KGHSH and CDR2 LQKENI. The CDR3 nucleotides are TGTGCCAGCTCACCACTATCGGCCTACGAGCAGTACTTC. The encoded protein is CASSPLSAYEQYF.

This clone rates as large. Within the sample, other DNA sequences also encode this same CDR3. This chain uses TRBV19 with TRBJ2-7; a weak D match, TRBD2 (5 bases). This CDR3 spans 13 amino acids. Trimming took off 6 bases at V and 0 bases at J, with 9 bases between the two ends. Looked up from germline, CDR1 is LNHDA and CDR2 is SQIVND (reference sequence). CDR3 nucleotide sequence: TGTGCCAGTAGCCCGGGATACTCCTACGAGCAGTACTTC. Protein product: CASSPGYSYEQYF.

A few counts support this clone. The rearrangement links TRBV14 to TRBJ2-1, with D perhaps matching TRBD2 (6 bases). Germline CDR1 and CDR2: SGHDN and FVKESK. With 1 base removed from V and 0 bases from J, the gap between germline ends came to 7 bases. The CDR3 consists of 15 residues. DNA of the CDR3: TGTGCCAGCAGCCAAGTCGGGAGCTCCTACAATGAGCAGTTCTTC. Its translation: CASSQVGSSYNEQFF.

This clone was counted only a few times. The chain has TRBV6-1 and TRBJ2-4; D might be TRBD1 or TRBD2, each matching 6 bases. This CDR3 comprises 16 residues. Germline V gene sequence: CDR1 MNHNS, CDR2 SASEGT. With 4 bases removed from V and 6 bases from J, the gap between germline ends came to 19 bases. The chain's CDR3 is CASSATLAGGPNIQYF. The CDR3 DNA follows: TGTGCCAGCAGTGCCACCCTGGCCGGGGGCCCAAACATTCAGTACTTC.